The clone carrying this T cell receptor (beta chain) was seen only a few times. Its specificity is not known. Sample treatment: roughly 20 received Ad26.COV2.S at low or high dose, single or two shots; 5 received placebo; per-sample allocation not given. After the first vaccine or placebo injection, samples were drawn on day 63. The data belong to a study of Ad26.COV2.S vaccination and SARS-CoV-2 variants. Study results and caveats: People who got the vaccine or the placebo had similar non-spike TCR breadth.

CDR3 length: 13 residues. Germline V gives CDR1 SEHNR, CDR2 FQNEAQ (reference sequence). V dropped 3 bases and J dropped 6 bases, with 8 bases sitting between them. The protocol was immunoSEQ multiplex PCR, while the TCRdb copy is restricted to in-frame clones and leaves out a portion. The table shows 430,000 or so clones, with 89% occurring only once. This sequence originates from a person aged 18-65 years who received the Ad26.COV2.S COVID-19 vaccine or a placebo. This sequence joins TRBV7-9 and TRBJ2-2, with a tentative D call TRBD1 (5 bases). The input for sequencing was peripheral blood, taken in a trial of Ad26.COV2.S vaccine versus placebo. Here the CDR3 reads CASSLGPPGELFF. Written as DNA, the CDR3 is TGTGCCAGCAGCTTGGGGCCCCCCGGGGAGCTGTTTTTT.